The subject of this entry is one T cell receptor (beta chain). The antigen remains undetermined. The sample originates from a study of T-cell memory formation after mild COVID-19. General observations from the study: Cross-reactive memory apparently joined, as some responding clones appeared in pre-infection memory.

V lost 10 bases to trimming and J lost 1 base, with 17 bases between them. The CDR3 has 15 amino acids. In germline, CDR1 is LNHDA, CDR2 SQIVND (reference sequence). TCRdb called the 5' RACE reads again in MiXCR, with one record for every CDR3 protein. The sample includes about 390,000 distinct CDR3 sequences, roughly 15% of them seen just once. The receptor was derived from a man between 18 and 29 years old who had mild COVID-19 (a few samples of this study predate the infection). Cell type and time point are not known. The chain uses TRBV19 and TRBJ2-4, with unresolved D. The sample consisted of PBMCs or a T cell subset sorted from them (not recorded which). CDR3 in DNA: TGTGCCACCCATGTTTTCGGGCTGGCCAAAAACATTCAGTACTTC. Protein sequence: CATHVFGLAKNIQYF.